Listed here are 5 T cell receptor beta chains from one sample, sequenced in a study of T cell repertoires in cytomegalovirus infection (dated 2019 in TCRdb). Instrument used: Illumina HiSeq 1500. TCRdb's own reprocessing of the public reads used fastp at Q25 and MiXCR and kept productive beta chains. Rows are unified per CDR3 protein, each entry keeping the most common DNA and genes. The sample has about 450,000 distinct CDR3 sequences on record, 25% to 40% of them singletons. The ten largest account for roughly an eighth of the sample. Sequencing used PBMCs. The receptor source for this set is a human donor in good health (CMV status not recorded). Some clones in this sample may be carry-over from other donors' samples.

This clonotype has at least ten counts. This chain links TRBV7-9 with TRBJ1-2, with 10 bases lining up with TRBD1. The V and J ends lost 8 bases and 8 bases, in that order; junction bases with no gene match: 14. The CDR3 runs 15 residues. Germline CDR1 SEHNR, CDR2 FQNEAQ (reference sequence). The DNA of the CDR3 is TGTGCCAGCTGCCGGGACAGGGGCGATTCGGGAGGCTACACCTTC. This codes for CASCRDRGDSGGYTF.

Written as DNA, the CDR3 is TGTGCCAGCAGTGAGTTGACTGAAGCTTTCTTT. It codes for CASSELTEAFF. This chain uses TRBV25-1 with TRBJ1-1; no definite D call. The CDR3 extends over 11 amino acids. Trimming removed 3 bases at V and 5 bases at J, with 4 bases between. Germline CDR1 reads MGHDK; CDR2 reads SYGVNS.

The V and J genes are TRBV14 and TRBJ1-4; D might be TRBD1 (5 bases). The germline V and J ends were trimmed by 4 bases and 8 bases, with 20 bases remaining between them. The CDR3 has 16 residues. In germline, CDR1 is SGHDN, CDR2 FVKESK. The CDR3 DNA follows: TGTGCCAGCAGCCCCAGAGAGGGGCCAGGTCGGGAAAAACTGTTTTTT. It codes for CASSPREGPGREKLFF.

This clonotype was recorded a few times. V and J are TRBV7-2 and TRBJ2-1; D might be TRBD2 (7 bases). V was trimmed by 7 bases and J by 10 bases, leaving 20 bases between them. The CDR3 is 14 residues long. Germline CDR1 and CDR2: SGHTA and FQGNSA. The CDR3 is CASNYKGGGWEQFF. DNA for the CDR3: TGTGCCAGCAACTACAAGGGGGGGGGGTGGGAGCAGTTCTTC.

The V gene is TRBV29-1, the J gene TRBJ1-4; D might be TRBD1 (6 bases). The CDR3 is 11 amino acids. CDR1 is SQVTM and CDR2 is ANQGSEA in the germline V gene. Trimming stripped 6 bases from V and 8 bases from J, with 10 bases between. CDR3 sequence: CSVQRGEKLFF. The CDR3 DNA sequence: TGCAGCGTCCAAAGGGGGGAAAAACTGTTTTTT.